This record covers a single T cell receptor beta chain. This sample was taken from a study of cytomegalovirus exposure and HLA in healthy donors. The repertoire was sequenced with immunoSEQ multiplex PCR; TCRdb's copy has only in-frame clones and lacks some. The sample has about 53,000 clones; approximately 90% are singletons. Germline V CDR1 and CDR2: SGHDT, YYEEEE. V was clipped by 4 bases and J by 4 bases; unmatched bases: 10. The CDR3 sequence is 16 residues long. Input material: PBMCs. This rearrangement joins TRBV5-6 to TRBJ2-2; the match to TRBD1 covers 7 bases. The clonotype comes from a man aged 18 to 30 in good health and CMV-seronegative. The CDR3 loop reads CASSTADREVTGELFF. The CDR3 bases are TGTGCCAGCAGCACGGCCGACAGGGAAGTCACCGGGGAGCTGTTTTTT.